Presented here are 10 T cell receptor beta chains from one specimen sequenced in a study of cytomegalovirus exposure and HLA in healthy donors. The PCR used 60 Vbeta and 13 Jbeta primers. The assay was immunoSEQ multiplex PCR, and TCRdb's table has in-frame clones only and misses some. There are a few hundred thousand clones in the sample; 75% to 85% occur only once, and around 8% lies in the top ten. The sequencing sample was made of PBMCs. These receptors came from a woman in her sixties or seventies in good health and CMV-seropositive.

This rearrangement joins TRBV5-1 to TRBJ1-4, with 9 bases aligning to TRBD1. CDR1 is SGHRS and CDR2 is YFSETQ in the germline V gene. The J segment lost 7 bases and the V segment lost 1 base, leaving 5 bases of the junction unmatched. The CDR3 is 15 amino acids. CDR3: CASSLMGQGFEKLFF. In nucleotides, the CDR3 is TGCGCCAGCAGCTTGATGGGACAGGGTTTTGAAAAACTGTTTTTT.

The chain combines TRBV18 with TRBJ2-5; 9 bases agree with TRBD1. The last part of the DNA fits TRBJ2-7 better; the J call may be wrong. CDR1 and CDR2 from the germline V gene are KGHSH and LQKENI. The CDR3 is made up of 16 amino acids. CDR3 bases: TGTGCCAGCTCGCCTTTACCGGGACAGGGATCGAGCGAGCAGTACTTC. As protein: CASSPLPGQGSSEQYF.

The chain has TRBV29-1 and TRBJ2-1; unclear D gene. Trimming took 4 bases from V and 7 from J, leaving 14 bases between them. CDR3 size: 13 residues. The germline V gene encodes CDR1 SQVTM and CDR2 ANQGSEA. For the CDR3, the DNA is TGCAGCGTTGTTAGCCCCCGTAAGAATGAGCAGTTCTTC. Its protein is CSVVSPRKNEQFF.

The chain has TRBV5-1 and TRBJ2-1, with TRBD2 matching over 7 bases. CDR1 is SGHRS and CDR2 is YFSETQ in the germline V gene. The J segment lost 6 bases and the V segment lost 4 bases, leaving 13 bases of the junction unmatched. This CDR3 contains 16 residues. In DNA form, the CDR3 reads TGCGCCAGCAGCCCCCAGGGAGCGGGACTTCTCAATGAGCAGTTCTTC. Its protein product is CASSPQGAGLLNEQFF.

The V and J genes are TRBV13 and TRBJ2-7; 8 bases line up with TRBD2. Trimming took 5 bases from V and 5 from J; bases not matched to a gene: 8. The germline V gene has CDR1 PRHDT and CDR2 FYEKMQ (reference sequence). This CDR3 is 14 amino acids long. Here the CDR3 DNA reads TGTGCCAGCAGCCCCAGCGGGAGTCCAGACGAGCAGTACTTC. Translating gives CASSPSGSPDEQYF.

CDR3 coding DNA: TGCGCCAGCAGCTTGGCCACGGGTGCGAGGGAGACCCAGTACTTC. Its translation: CASSLATGARETQYF. The chain employs TRBV5-1 and TRBJ2-5; no definite D call. This CDR3 region has 15 residues. The V gene lost 0 bases and the J gene lost 5 bases, with 14 bases spanning the gap. Per germline, CDR1 SGHRS and CDR2 YFSETQ.

CDR3 in DNA: TGTGCCACAAACCGGGACAGGGGGTACCTGGACACTGAAGCTTTCTTT. Translating gives CATNRDRGYLDTEAFF. This rearrangement joins TRBV2 to TRBJ1-1; 11 nucleotides match TRBD1. The CDR3 has 16 amino acids. The V and J ends lost 10 bases and 3 bases, in that order; junction bases with no gene match: 13. Looked up from germline, CDR1 is SNHLY and CDR2 is FYNNEI.

Here the CDR3 reads CAISAGANSYEQYF. The CDR3 region has the DNA TGTGCCATCTCGGCGGGGGCGAATTCCTACGAGCAGTACTTC. J is TRBJ2-7 and V is TRBV10-3; TRBD2 might be the D (7 bases). CDR3 size: 14 residues. The V end lost 8 bases, the J end lost 1 base, and 15 bases lay between the germline ends. Germline CDR1 reads ENHRY; CDR2 reads SYGVKD.

The CDR3, as DNA: TGTGCCAGCAGTGCGAACAGGGTTGGCTACACCTTC. As protein: CASSANRVGYTF. V is TRBV27 and J is TRBJ1-2, with a tentative D call TRBD1 (6 bases). The CDR3 sequence is 12 residues long. Trimming pared 5 bases from V and 7 bases from J, leaving 11 bases between. Germline-derived CDR1 and CDR2 are MNHEY and SMNVEV (reference sequence).

The rearrangement uses TRBV6-6 and TRBJ1-1; D is undetermined. CDR3 length: 11 residues. Germline lookup yields CDR1 MNHNY and CDR2 SVGAGI (reference sequence). The V end was cut by 4 bases, the J end by 11 bases, with 11 bases between. CDR3 sequence (DNA): TGTGCCAGCAGTTTATCGGGAGTGGCTTTCTTT. Translation gives CASSLSGVAFF.